Each of the 30 T cell receptor beta chains below was sequenced from the same sample in a study of T cell responses to AZD1222 COVID-19 vaccine. Profiled with immunoSEQ multiplex PCR; TCRdb holds only in-frame clones, not every one. The sample lists about 200,000 clones, about 93% occurring once. Here the sequenced sample was peripheral blood, taken 28 days after the second AZD1222 dose. The receptors come from an adult who received the AZD1222 COVID-19 vaccine.

This rearrangement joins TRBV15 to TRBJ2-5, with a weak D call TRBD2 (5 bases). CDR1 and CDR2 from the germline V gene are LNHNV and YYDKDF (reference sequence). The V end was cut by 1 base, the J end by 1 base, with 19 bases between. CDR3 length equals 18 residues. The chain's CDR3 is CATSRAAGLPTGQETQYF. The CDR3 nucleotides read TGTGCCACCAGCAGAGCCGCGGGCCTCCCTACGGGCCAAGAGACCCAGTACTTC.

This rearrangement joins TRBV9 to TRBJ1-6, with TRBD1 matching over 8 bases. V was pared by 3 bases and J by 8 bases, with 10 bases of the junction left unmatched. Germline-derived CDR1 and CDR2 are SGDLS and YYNGEE. The CDR3 extends over 16 amino acids. This CDR3 is CASSAAGTGGYSPLHF. CDR3 nucleotides: TGTGCCAGCAGCGCCGCCGGGACAGGCGGATATTCACCCCTCCACTTT.

This chain links TRBV18 with TRBJ1-1, with D unclear. Germline CDR1 reads KGHSH; CDR2 reads LQKENI. The CDR3 contains 14 residues. V lost 3 bases to trimming and J lost 0 bases, with 8 bases between them. CDR3 coding DNA: TGTGCCAGCTCACCGAACAGTTTGAACACTGAAGCTTTCTTT. As protein: CASSPNSLNTEAFF.

The gene calls are TRBV18 and TRBJ2-3, with D unresolved. V was clipped by 3 bases and J by 1 base, with 8 bases between them. The germline CDR1 and CDR2 sequences are KGHSH and LQKENI. The CDR3 has 14 residues. CDR3 amino acids: CASSPDGRTDTQYF. The DNA of the CDR3 is TGTGCCAGCTCACCCGACGGACGCACAGATACGCAGTATTTT. The whole variable domain, remainder taken from reference TRBV18 and TRBJ2-3, is NAGVMQNPRHLVRRRGQEARLRCSPMKGHSHVYWYRQLPEEGLKFMVYLQKENIIDESGMPKERFSAEFPKEGPSILRIQQVVRGDSAAYFCASSPDGRTDTQYFGPGTRLTVL.

The chain couples TRBV3-1 (or the pseudogene TRBV3-2) to TRBJ1-6, with unresolved D. Germline loops: CDR1 LGHDT, CDR2 YNNKEL (reference sequence). The ends were cut back, 0 bases at V and 5 bases at J, with 8 bases in the middle. This CDR3 spans 15 amino acids. CDR3 amino acids: CASSQEVSNNSPLHF. The CDR3 coding sequence is TGTGCCAGCAGCCAAGAGGTTTCGAATAATTCACCCCTCCACTTT.

Only one count was recorded for this clone. J is TRBJ1-2 and V is TRBV5-4; 11 bases fit TRBD1. Unmatched junction bases numbered 3, after V lost 4 bases and J lost 4 bases. CDR3 length equals 14 residues. Germline values: CDR1 SGHNT, CDR2 YYREEE (reference sequence). The CDR3: CASSRDRGSYGYTF. CDR3 nucleotides: TGTGCCAGCAGCAGGGACAGGGGGAGCTATGGCTACACCTTC.

V is TRBV3-1 (or the pseudogene TRBV3-2) and J is TRBJ1-2; D unresolved. Germline CDR1 LGHDT, CDR2 YNNKEL (reference sequence). The CDR3 length is 12 residues. Trimming left V 3 bases short and J 6 bases short, with 8 bases between. DNA of the CDR3: TGTGCCAGCAGCCAGGTTCTTAATGGCTACACCTTC. Protein sequence: CASSQVLNGYTF.

V usage is TRBV2 and J usage is TRBJ1-1, with D possibly TRBD1 on 5 matching bases. V lost 3 bases to trimming and J lost 5 bases, with 13 bases between them. There are 14 residues in the CDR3. Germline CDR1 is SNHLY and CDR2 is FYNNEI. The CDR3: CASSDREGWTEAFF. CDR3 coding DNA: TGTGCCAGCAGTGACAGGGAGGGTTGGACTGAAGCTTTCTTT.

V is TRBV5-1 and J is TRBJ2-2; the D gene is possibly TRBD1 (6 bases). V was pared by 7 bases and J by 4 bases, with 20 bases between. Germline V gives CDR1 SGHRS, CDR2 YFSETQ. CDR3 length: 16 residues. The CDR3 nucleotides are TGCGCCAGCGCCCCAACCGGGACACTTTCCACCGGGGAGCTGTTTTTT. It encodes CASAPTGTLSTGELFF. Together with reference TRBV5-1 and TRBJ2-2, the CDR3 gives the full variable domain: KAGVTQTPRYLIKTRGQQVTLSCSPISGHRSVSWYQQTPGQGLQFLFEYFSETQRNKGNFPGRFSGRQFSNSRSEMNVSTLELGDSALYLCASAPTGTLSTGELFFGEGSRLTVL.

This chain links TRBV6-2 or TRBV6-3 with TRBJ2-5; 8 nucleotides match TRBD2. The V gene end was trimmed by 4 bases and the J gene end by 7 bases; junction bases not matched to a gene: 14. The CDR3 runs 16 residues. The V gene's germline CDR1 is MNHEY and CDR2 SVGEGT. The CDR3 spells CASSLIGSGGGATQYF. In DNA, the CDR3 is TGTGCCAGCAGTTTAATAGGGAGCGGGGGCGGCGCGACCCAGTACTTC.

The rearrangement links TRBV11-2 to TRBJ2-1, with TRBD2 matching over 7 bases. The V segment lost 1 base and the J segment 9 bases; nucleotides outside the gene matches: 6. This CDR3 has 14 amino acids. Germline-derived CDR1 and CDR2 are SGHAT and FQNNGV. CDR3 residues: CASSLGGGGFEQFF. The CDR3 DNA reads TGTGCCAGCAGCTTAGGGGGGGGAGGGTTTGAGCAGTTCTTC.

The V and J genes are TRBV19 and TRBJ1-5; 7 positions match TRBD1. Germline trimming cut 1 base from V and 3 bases from J; bases unmatched to any gene: 3. The CDR3 loop spans 15 amino acids. The germline V gene encodes CDR1 LNHDA and CDR2 SQIVND (reference sequence). Here the CDR3 DNA reads TGTGCCAGTAGTATAGCGACAGGGTCCAATCAGCCCCAGCATTTT. The encoded protein is CASSIATGSNQPQHF.

The J gene is TRBJ2-7, the V gene TRBV13; D is undetermined. The CDR3 runs to 15 residues. In germline, CDR1 is PRHDT, CDR2 FYEKMQ (reference sequence). Trimming removed 2 bases from V and 2 bases from J, with 13 bases in between. This CDR3 reads CASSLFTPGAYEQYF. CDR3 nucleotide sequence: TGTGCCAGCAGCTTATTTACCCCAGGAGCCTACGAGCAGTACTTC.

The chain has TRBV28 and TRBJ1-2; possible D gene TRBD1, 5 bases. The germline V and J ends were trimmed by 5 bases and 7 bases, with 17 bases remaining between them. This CDR3 has 14 amino acids. Germline loops: CDR1 MDHEN, CDR2 SYDVKM. CDR3 DNA sequence: TGTGCCAGCAGTCCCGGGACCTCCGCTCGTGGCTACACCTTC. This sequence encodes CASSPGTSARGYTF.

The J gene is TRBJ1-2, the V gene TRBV3-1 (or the pseudogene TRBV3-2); D may be TRBD1 (6 bases). The V gene's germline CDR1 is LGHDT and CDR2 YNNKEL (reference sequence). With 1 base removed from V and 7 bases from J, the gap between germline ends came to 13 bases. CDR3 size: 14 residues. The CDR3 bases are TGTGCCAGCAGCCAAGCGGGGGGCGAAGGTGGCTACACCTTC. Its translation: CASSQAGGEGGYTF.

The chain carries TRBV6-5 and TRBJ1-2; D uncertain. Germline V lookup: CDR1 MNHEY, CDR2 SVGAGI. Trimming cost V 0 bases and J 8 bases, with 19 bases left between them. CDR3 length equals 16 residues. The CDR3 sequence: CASSYSGAGREGGYTF. The CDR3, as DNA: TGTGCCAGCAGTTACTCCGGCGCGGGGAGAGAGGGCGGCTACACCTTC.

The V gene is TRBV2, the J gene TRBJ1-1; D gene uncertain. Trimming took 4 bases from V and 4 from J, leaving 10 bases between them. The germline V gene encodes CDR1 SNHLY and CDR2 FYNNEI. The CDR3 has 13 residues. CDR3: CASSGLDRTEAFF. The CDR3 nucleotides read TGTGCCAGCAGTGGTCTGGATCGCACTGAAGCTTTCTTT.

This clone was seen a single time. CDR3: CASSQEPPSYSGNTIYF. The CDR3 DNA reads as TGCGCCAGCAGCCAAGAACCCCCCAGTTACTCTGGAAACACCATATATTTT. The chain uses TRBV4-1 and TRBJ1-3, with unresolved D. The CDR3 runs to 17 residues. Germline CDR1 reads MGHRA; CDR2 reads YSYEKL. V was cut by 0 bases and J by 0 bases, with 12 bases left in between.

This chain uses TRBV5-1 with TRBJ2-3; 9 nucleotides agree with TRBD1. The CDR3 contains 15 residues. Germline V gene sequence: CDR1 SGHRS, CDR2 YFSETQ. After removal of 1 base from V and 5 bases from J, the junction contained 5 bases not matched to a gene. Here the CDR3 reads CASSLRTGAGDTQYF. CDR3 bases: TGCGCCAGCAGCTTGCGGACAGGGGCGGGAGATACGCAGTATTTT.

The chain uses TRBV4-3 and TRBJ1-5; a weak D match, TRBD1 (5 bases). V was cut by 3 bases and J by 4 bases, with 10 bases left in between. The germline V gene has CDR1 LGHNA and CDR2 YSLEER. CDR3 length equals 14 residues. DNA for the CDR3: TGCGCCAGCAGCCAGGGGACGGTGAATCAGCCCCAGCATTTT. Encoded protein: CASSQGTVNQPQHF.

The chain joins TRBV19 to TRBJ1-5, with D maybe TRBD1 (5 bases). The CDR3 loop spans 15 amino acids. Trimming shortened V by 5 bases and J by 5 bases, and 16 bases separated the two germline ends. The V gene's germline CDR1 is LNHDA and CDR2 SQIVND (reference sequence). The DNA for the CDR3 is TGTGCCAGTAGTCGCGGCGGGGGGGAATATCAGCCCCAGCATTTT. Its protein is CASSRGGGEYQPQHF.

The chain employs TRBV7-2 and TRBJ1-2, with D tentatively TRBD1 (6 bases). Germline CDR1 reads SGHTA; CDR2 reads FQGNSA. Trimming shortened V by 5 bases and J by 3 bases, and 13 bases separated the two germline ends. CDR3 length equals 14 residues. This CDR3 is CASSPEDSDYGYTF. In DNA form, the CDR3 reads TGTGCCAGCAGCCCGGAGGACAGCGACTATGGCTACACCTTC.

DNA for the CDR3: TGTGCCAGCAGCCGACAGCATAGCTCCTACGAGCAGTACTTC. It translates to CASSRQHSSYEQYF. The V call is TRBV5-4, the J call TRBJ2-7, with D perhaps TRBD1 (5 bases). The germline V and J ends were trimmed by 4 bases and 0 bases, with 11 bases remaining between them. CDR1 and CDR2 (germline): SGHNT, YYREEE (reference sequence). This CDR3 comprises 14 residues. Based on the CDR3 plus reference TRBV5-4 and TRBJ2-7, the full variable domain is ETGVTQSPTHLIKTRGQQVTLRCSSQSGHNTVSWYQQALGQGPQFIFQYYREEENGRGNFPPRFSGLQFPNYSSELNVNALELDDSALYLCASSRQHSSYEQYFGPGTRLTVT.

This chain uses TRBV6-5 with TRBJ2-2; TRBD1 matches 10 bases. With V trimmed by 1 base and J by 7 bases, 6 bases remained unmatched. Germline CDR1 is MNHEY and CDR2 is SVGAGI. The CDR3 extends over 16 amino acids. The CDR3 DNA follows: TGTGCCAGCAGTTACTTCCGGGACAGGGGTAGCGGGGAGCTGTTTTTT. Translating it yields CASSYFRDRGSGELFF.

The rearrangement joins TRBV6-2 or TRBV6-3 to TRBJ2-5; unclear D gene. The CDR3 covers 14 residues. The V end was cut by 2 bases, the J end by 5 bases, with 12 bases between. Germline values: CDR1 MNHEY, CDR2 SVGEGT. The CDR3 region has the DNA TGTGCCAGCAGTTACGGGCTTTCTCGGGAGACCCAGTACTTC. It encodes CASSYGLSRETQYF.

V and J are TRBV18 and TRBJ2-3; D is ambiguous. Germline V gives CDR1 KGHSH, CDR2 LQKENI. Trimming removed 5 bases from V and 1 base from J, with 13 bases in between. This CDR3 spans 15 amino acids. This CDR3 is CASSSYAAGTDTQYF. Here the CDR3 DNA reads TGTGCCAGCTCAAGCTACGCTGCTGGCACAGATACGCAGTATTTT. The full variable domain, completed using reference TRBV18 and TRBJ2-3, is NAGVMQNPRHLVRRRGQEARLRCSPMKGHSHVYWYRQLPEEGLKFMVYLQKENIIDESGMPKERFSAEFPKEGPSILRIQQVVRGDSAAYFCASSSYAAGTDTQYFGPGTRLTVL.

The chain carries TRBV12-3 or TRBV12-4 and TRBJ1-2, with D uncertain. Trimming took 1 base from V and 5 from J, leaving 8 bases between them. The CDR3 sequence is 13 residues long. The CDR3 loop is CASSLGLGYGYTF. In DNA, the CDR3 is TGTGCCAGCAGTTTAGGGCTGGGATATGGCTACACCTTC.

This sequence joins TRBV5-5 and TRBJ2-3; 9 nucleotides line up with TRBD1. V trimming: 1 base; J trimming: 6 bases; junction bases outside the gene matches: 6. There are 15 residues in the CDR3. CDR1 and CDR2 from the germline V gene are SGHKS and YYEKEE (reference sequence). CDR3 in amino acids: CASSLWDRDLDTQYF. In DNA form, the CDR3 reads TGTGCCAGCAGCTTGTGGGACAGGGATCTTGATACGCAGTATTTT.

Comments on this clone: The junction shows a germline mismatch at one end, possibly a read error. This chain connects TRBV27 to TRBJ1-6; possibly TRBD1 for D (6 bases). Germline CDR1 is MNHEY and CDR2 is SMNVEV (reference sequence). This CDR3 has 15 amino acids. The CDR3 region has the DNA TGTGCCAGCGGCACAGGGCCCTCCAATAATTCACCCCTCCACTTT. It codes for CASGTGPSNNSPLHF.

With regard to this clone: Other DNA sequences in the same sample also yield this CDR3. This chain uses TRBV7-2 with TRBJ2-2; D uncertain. The CDR3 consists of 15 residues. The germline gives CDR1 SGHTA, CDR2 FQGNSA. V was trimmed by 0 bases and J by 2 bases, leaving 7 bases between them. CDR3 amino acids: CASSLAGANTGELFF. As DNA, the CDR3 is TGTGCCAGCAGCTTAGCCGGAGCCAACACCGGGGAGCTGTTTTTT.